This record looks at one T cell receptor (beta chain) sequence and its context. The data belong to a study of cytomegalovirus exposure and HLA in healthy donors. At collection, donors were nominally healthy, but unrecorded immune exposures were probable. This donor's CMV serostatus is unrecorded. 13 Jbeta primers and 60 Vbeta primers were used for the PCR. Data came from immunoSEQ multiplex PCR; TCRdb stores just in-frame clones and leaves some out. The sample includes approximately 170,000 clones, around 85% of them seen just once. Trimming pared 5 bases from V and 7 bases from J, leaving 10 bases between. Germline CDR1 MNHNY, CDR2 SVGAGI (reference sequence). The CDR3 length is 12 residues.

The origin of this receptor is a human donor in good health. This sequence joins TRBV6-6 and TRBJ2-3, with no clear D. Sequenced: PBMCs. The CDR3 DNA reads as TGTGCCAGCAGTCGAATAGCAAATACGCAGTATTTT. It is translated as CASSRIANTQYF.